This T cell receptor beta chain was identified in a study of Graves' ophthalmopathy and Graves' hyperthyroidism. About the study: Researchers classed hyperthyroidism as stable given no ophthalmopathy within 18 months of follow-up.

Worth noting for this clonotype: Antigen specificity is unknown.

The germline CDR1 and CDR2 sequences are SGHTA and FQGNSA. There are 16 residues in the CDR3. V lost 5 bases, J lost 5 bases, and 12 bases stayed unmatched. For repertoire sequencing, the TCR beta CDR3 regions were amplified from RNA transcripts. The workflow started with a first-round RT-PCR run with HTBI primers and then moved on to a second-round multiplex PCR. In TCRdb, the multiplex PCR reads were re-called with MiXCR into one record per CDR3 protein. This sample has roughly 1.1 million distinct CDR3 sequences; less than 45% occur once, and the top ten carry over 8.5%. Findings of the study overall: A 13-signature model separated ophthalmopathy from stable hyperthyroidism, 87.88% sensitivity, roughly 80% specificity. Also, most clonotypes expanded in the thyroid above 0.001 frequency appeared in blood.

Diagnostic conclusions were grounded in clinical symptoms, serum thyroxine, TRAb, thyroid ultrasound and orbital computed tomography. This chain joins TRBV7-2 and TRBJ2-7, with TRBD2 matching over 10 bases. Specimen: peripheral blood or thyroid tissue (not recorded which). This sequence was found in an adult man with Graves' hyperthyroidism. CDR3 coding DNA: TGTGCCAGCAGCCAAGTTCGACTAGCGGGTAGGGACGAGCAGTACTTC. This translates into CASSQVRLAGRDEQYF.